The T cell receptor beta chain described here comes from a study of cytomegalovirus exposure and HLA in healthy donors. Study observations and caveats: Judged likely to be a sequencing artifact was a cluster of highly shared sequence variants. Per a later analysis, 15,000 to 20,000 TCR beta sequences showed association with HLA alleles at 0.05 false discovery rate. Later genetic work tied a missense DCLRE1C variant to beta-chain V and J trimming.

About this clone itself: The antigen is not known.

PCR amplification relied on 60 Vbeta primers (plus 13 Jbeta primers). Generated by immunoSEQ multiplex PCR, the TCRdb table keeps only in-frame clones and is missing some. The table records roughly 120,000 clones, more than 65% of them present only once. Germline CDR1 is LNHDA and CDR2 is SQIVND (reference sequence). CDR3 length: 14 residues. Deletions cut 1 base from V and 2 bases from J, with 9 bases between. This sequence joins TRBV19 and TRBJ2-7; D not resolved. The source is a woman aged 40 to 50 in good health and CMV-seropositive. Sequencing was done on a sample of PBMCs. The CDR3 sequence is CASSIGDITYEQYF. As DNA, the CDR3 is TGTGCCAGTAGTATAGGCGACATCACCTACGAGCAGTACTTC.